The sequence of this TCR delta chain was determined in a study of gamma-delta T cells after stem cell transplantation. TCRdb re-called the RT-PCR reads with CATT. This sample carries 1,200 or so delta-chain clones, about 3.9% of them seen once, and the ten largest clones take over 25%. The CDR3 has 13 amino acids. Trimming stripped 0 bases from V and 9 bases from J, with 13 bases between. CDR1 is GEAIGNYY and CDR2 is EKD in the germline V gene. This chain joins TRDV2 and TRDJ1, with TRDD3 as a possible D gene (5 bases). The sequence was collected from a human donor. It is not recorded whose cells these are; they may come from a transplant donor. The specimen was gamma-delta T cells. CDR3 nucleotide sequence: TGTGCCTGTGACACCATAGACGGGGACGAACTCATCTTT. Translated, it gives CACDTIDGDELIF.